This is a list of T cell receptor beta chains from one sample in a study of blood T cell repertoires in COVID-19. TCRdb's copy holds only in-frame clones and misses some; the assay was immunoSEQ multiplex PCR. The table has approximately 220,000 clones, 65% to 85% seen once. Input material: peripheral blood. The origin of the receptors is a woman older than 75 with acute or convalescent COVID-19. The CDR3 runs from the conserved cysteine through the conserved F or W. D genes are given only for firm matches. Clone size is shown for a subset of rows, as once, few, many or a class of expanded clone.

>TRBD2|TRBJ2-1|-|TRBV4-3
TGCGCCAGCAGCCCCGGAGCATTAGCGGGGGGGCCGAAAGATGAGCAGTTCTTC
CASSPGALAGGPKDEQFF
>TRBD1|TRBJ1-2|-|TRBV24-1
TGTGCCACCAGTGATCCGGACAGGGTAGGTGGCTACACCTTC
CATSDPDRVGGYTF
>TRBD2|TRBJ2-3|-|TRBV7-2
TGTGCCAGCAGCTCCCTAGCGGGGGGCGCCACAGATACGCAGTATTTT
CASSSLAGGATDTQYF
>TRBD2|TRBJ2-7|-|TRBV5-1
TGCGCCAGCAGCTTGGGACTAGCGGGAGGGCCCTACGAGCAGTACTTC
CASSLGLAGGPYEQYF
>-|TRBJ2-1|-|TRBV5-1
TGCGCCAGCAGGTCTCGGGGGGCGGCGGACAATGAGCAGTTCTTC
CASRSRGAADNEQFF
>-|TRBJ2-2|-|TRBV5-4
TGTGCCAGCAGCTCGGTTCGTAGCGGACCTACCGGGGAGCTGTTTTTT
CASSSVRSGPTGELFF
>-|TRBJ2-3|many|TRBV5-6
TGTGCCAGCAGCTTGACTGGCACAGATACGCAGTATTTT
CASSLTGTDTQYF
>-|TRBJ1-2|-|TRBV19
TGTGCCAGTAGTATCCGTCTCCAGGGCGGCTATGGCTACACCTTC
CASSIRLQGGYGYTF
>-|TRBJ1-1|once|TRBV2
TGTGCCAGCAGTGAGACAGCTGAAGCTTTCTTT
CASSETAEAFF
>-|TRBJ2-3|-|TRBV28
TGTGCCAGCAGTTTGTGGAGCGGAGGGGGGGCAGATACGCAGTATTTT
CASSLWSGGGADTQYF
>TRBD1|TRBJ1-2|-|TRBV7-6
TGTGCCAGCAGCTTAGCCCCGGGACAGGGGAACGGCTACACCTTC
CASSLAPGQGNGYTF
>TRBD2|TRBJ2-7|-|TRBV29-1
TGCAGCGCCACTACGGGGGGGAACACCTACGAGCAGTACTTC
CSATTGGNTYEQYF
>TRBD1|TRBJ1-5|-|TRBV4-3
TGCGCCAGCAGCCAAGACCCGACAGGGGTTCAGCCCCAGCATTTT
CASSQDPTGVQPQHF
>-|TRBJ2-2|-|TRBV7-9
TGTGCCAGCACCCCTCGGGGATATACCGGGGAGCTGTTTTTT
CASTPRGYTGELFF
>-|TRBJ2-5|-|TRBV6-5
TGTGCCAGCAGTTACCCCGCGGAGTCACAAGAGACCCAGTACTTC
CASSYPAESQETQYF
>TRBD1|TRBJ2-2|-|TRBV2
TGTGCCAGCGGAGATGAGACAGGGGGGAACACCGGGGAGCTGTTTTTT
CASGDETGGNTGELFF
>TRBD1|TRBJ1-2|-|TRBV6-5
TGTGCCAGCAGTTACTCGATTTCAGGGGGCTATGGCTACACCTTC
CASSYSISGGYGYTF
>-|TRBJ1-6|-|TRBV18
TGTGCCAGCTCACCACCGAACGGGAGGGATTCACCCCTCCACTTT
CASSPPNGRDSPLHF
>TRBD2|TRBJ2-3|-|TRBV5-6
TGTGCCAGCAGCTTTATAGCGGGAGGGCCGACAGATACGCAGTATTTT
CASSFIAGGPTDTQYF
>TRBD2|TRBJ2-2|-|TRBV6-2/TRBV6-3
TGTGCCAGCAGTTACCTCCGGGGGGGAACCGGGGAGCTGTTTTTT
CASSYLRGGTGELFF
>-|TRBJ2-7|once|TRBV7-9
TGTGCCAGCAGCTTAGAATCCCTCGAGCAGTACTTC
CASSLESLEQYF
>TRBD1|TRBJ2-1|-|TRBV24-1
TGTGCCACCAGTGATCCGGGACAGGGCGGATACAATGAGCAGTTCTTC
CATSDPGQGGYNEQFF
>-|TRBJ1-6|-|TRBV23-1
TGCGCCAGCAGTCAGTCAGCCAGGGGAGAATCACCCCTCCACTTT
CASSQSARGESPLHF
>-|TRBJ2-7|-|TRBV6-1
TGTGCCAGCAGTGAAGCGACTCCGGGACTCAAGTACGAGCAGTACTTC
CASSEATPGLKYEQYF
>-|TRBJ1-3|-|TRBV7-8
TGTGCCAGCAGCTTAGCAGCGGGCAGCCTCTCTGGAAACACCATATATTTT
CASSLAAGSLSGNTIYF
>TRBD2|TRBJ2-3|-|TRBV7-2
TGTGCCAGCAGTTCAGTTCGGGGGGCAGATACGCAGTATTTT
CASSSVRGADTQYF
>-|TRBJ2-1|few|TRBV1
TGCACCAGCAGCCAGGCCCCCCTAGCGGGGGGCTGTAATGAGCAGTTCTTC
CTSSQAPLAGGCNEQFF
>-|TRBJ1-1|-|TRBV7-2
TGTGCCAGCAGCTCTCGGGGTGGGTACACTGAAGCTTTCTTT
CASSSRGGYTEAFF
>TRBD1|TRBJ1-5|-|TRBV5-1
TGCGCCAGCAGCCTCGGACAGGGGCAGCCCCAGCATTTT
CASSLGQGQPQHF
>TRBD1|TRBJ2-2|-|TRBV18
TGTGCCAGCACGGGACAGGGAAGTACCGGGGAGCTGTTTTTT
CASTGQGSTGELFF
>-|TRBJ2-7|-|TRBV11-3
TGTGCCAGCAGCTTAGACCTATTGCCAGGCTCCTACGAGCAGTACTTC
CASSLDLLPGSYEQYF
>-|TRBJ2-7|few|TRBV11-2
TGTGCCAGCAGCTTAGGCAGCTACGAGCAGTACTTC
CASSLGSYEQYF
>-|TRBJ1-5|-|TRBV7-2
TGTGCCAGCAGCTTAGCGCCACAGGGTGAGCGCAATTTT
CASSLAPQGERNF
>TRBD1|TRBJ2-7|-|TRBV27
TGTGCCAGCAGTTGGGGACAGGGTTACGAGCAGTACTTC
CASSWGQGYEQYF
>-|TRBJ1-4|few|TRBV10-3
TGTGCCTCCAGGCCCCAAGGAACTAATGAAAAACTGTTTTTT
CASRPQGTNEKLFF
>-|TRBJ1-1|-|TRBV28
TGTGCCAGCAGGGATGGACAGAGACTCACTGAAGCTTTCTTT
CASRDGQRLTEAFF
>-|TRBJ2-7|-|TRBV5-5
TGTGCCAGCAGCCACCCCCGGGACACCTTCGACGAGCAGTACTTC
CASSHPRDTFDEQYF
>TRBD1|TRBJ2-7|-|TRBV5-5
TGTGCCAGCAGCTTGGTGTCAGGGGGATCCTACGAGCAGTACTTC
CASSLVSGGSYEQYF
>-|TRBJ2-1|-|TRBV7-3
TGTGCCAGCAGCCCGACCGCCGGGACTTCTACCTACAATGAGCAGTTCTTC
CASSPTAGTSTYNEQFF
>-|TRBJ2-1|-|TRBV2
TGTGCCAGCATCTCAGGGAGGGGGGCCTACAATGAGCAGTTCTTC
CASISGRGAYNEQFF
>-|TRBJ1-2|-|TRBV21-1
TGTGCCAGCAGCAAAGGAGAAAGGGAACAGGGGGCGCACGGCTACACCTTC
CASSKGEREQGAHGYTF
>-|TRBJ1-1|-|TRBV5-4
TGTGCCAGCAGCCCGGAGATCGGCGCCTTGAACACTGAAGCTTTCTTT
CASSPEIGALNTEAFF
>-|TRBJ1-6|-|TRBV11-3
TGTGCCAGCAGCTCGGGACAAATTTCACCCCTCCACTTT
CASSSGQISPLHF
>TRBD1|TRBJ2-7|-|TRBV24-1
TGTGCCACCAGCCCGGGACAGGGTACTCACTACGAGCAGTACTTC
CATSPGQGTHYEQYF
>-|TRBJ2-1|-|TRBV7-2
TGTGCCAGCAGCAGAGCGGGTGAAAGCTCCTACAATGAGCAGTTCTTC
CASSRAGESSYNEQFF
>TRBD2|TRBJ2-7|-|TRBV7-2
TGTGCCAGCAGCCCGGGGGGAGCGGTCTTCTACGAGCAGTACTTC
CASSPGGAVFYEQYF
>TRBD1|TRBJ1-3|-|TRBV5-1
TGCGCCAGCAACAGTGGGACAGTTGGAAACACCATATATTTT
CASNSGTVGNTIYF
>-|TRBJ1-2|-|TRBV30
TGTGCCTGCAACAACCAGGGGGGCTACACCTTC
CACNNQGGYTF
>-|TRBJ2-2|-|TRBV9
TGTGCCAGCAGCGTAGGTGAGAGGACCGGGGAGCTGTTTTTT
CASSVGERTGELFF
>-|TRBJ1-6|-|TRBV28
TGTGCCAGCAGTTTATACGCTCTTGACAGAAATTCACCCCTCCACTTT
CASSLYALDRNSPLHF
>TRBD1|TRBJ1-1|-|TRBV7-2
TGTGCCAGCAGCTTAGCGCAGGGGGCAGGGAACACTGAAGCTTTCTTT
CASSLAQGAGNTEAFF
>-|TRBJ2-7|-|TRBV6-2/TRBV6-3
TGTGCCAGCAGTTACGTATCCTACGAGCAGTACTTC
CASSYVSYEQYF
>-|TRBJ2-6|-|TRBV4-2
TGTGCCAGCAGCCCGGCCGAGTGGGGGCTCTCTGGGGCCAACGTCCTGACTTTC
CASSPAEWGLSGANVLTF